These 18 T cell receptor beta chains came from one sample sequenced in a study of CXCR4 blockade with PD-1 therapy in pancreatic cancer. Method: immunoSEQ multiplex PCR; TCRdb's copy keeps in-frame clones and lacks some. The sample records over 7,500 clones, roughly three fifths being singletons. The specimen was tumor tissue. The receptors here all came from a human donor with pancreatic ductal adenocarcinoma.

V gene TRBV18 combines with J gene TRBJ2-3; D not certain. The germline V and J ends were trimmed by 3 bases and 2 bases, with 6 bases remaining between them. The germline CDR1 and CDR2 sequences are KGHSH and LQKENI. The length of the CDR3 is 13 residues. CDR3 residues: CASSPSFTDTQYF. The CDR3 DNA reads as TGTGCCAGCTCACCTTCTTTCACAGATACGCAGTATTTT.

J is TRBJ2-7 and V is TRBV29-1; 8 bases match TRBD1. The germline V gene encodes CDR1 SQVTM and CDR2 ANQGSEA. After removal of 6 bases from V and 5 bases from J, the junction contained 15 bases not matched to a gene. This CDR3 is built from 15 residues. In nucleotides, the CDR3 is TGCAGCGTCGCCGGCGACAGGGGTGTAGTGGACGAGCAGTACTTC. It encodes CSVAGDRGVVDEQYF.

This chain uses TRBV15 with TRBJ2-7, with D possibly matching TRBD1 (6 bases). This CDR3 comprises 14 residues. The V gene lost 7 bases and the J gene lost 5 bases, with 18 bases spanning the gap. In germline, CDR1 is LNHNV, CDR2 YYDKDF (reference sequence). The CDR3 coding sequence is TGTGCCACCAAGGACAGTGGTCACGCTCACGAGCAGTACTTC. It codes for CATKDSGHAHEQYF.

The chain combines TRBV10-2 with TRBJ1-1; 8 bases match TRBD1. There are 13 residues in the CDR3. The junction had 3 bases not matched to a gene; V was cut back by 5 bases and J by 4 bases. The germline V gene has CDR1 WSHSY and CDR2 SAAADI. The CDR3 spells CASSQGAGTEAFF. CDR3 nucleotide sequence: TGCGCCAGCAGTCAGGGGGCGGGCACTGAAGCTTTCTTT.

DNA of the CDR3: TGTGCCAGCAGCTTGGGACAGGGGAAGGCCTCCTACGAGCAGTACTTC. As protein: CASSLGQGKASYEQYF. The chain couples TRBV7-6 to TRBJ2-7; 10 bases match TRBD1. The CDR3 has 16 residues. Germline loops: CDR1 SGHVS, CDR2 FNYEAQ. V lost 3 bases and J lost 0; bases outside the gene matches: 5. The variable domain in full, completed from reference TRBV7-6 and TRBJ2-7, reads GAGVSQSPRYKVTKRGQDVALRCDPISGHVSLYWYRQALGQGPEFLTYFNYEAQQDKSGLPNDRFSAERPEGSISTLTIQRTEQRDSAMYRCASSLGQGKASYEQYFGPGTRLTVT.

This clone has a handful of counts. The rearrangement joins TRBV30 to TRBJ1-2; TRBD1 matches 8 bases. In germline, CDR1 is GTSNPN, CDR2 SVGIG (reference sequence). Unmatched junction bases numbered 6, after V lost 2 bases and J lost 4 bases. CDR3 length: 14 residues. As DNA, the CDR3 is TGTGCCTGGAGTTTTACAGGGGGGTCCTATGGCTACACCTTC. As protein: CAWSFTGGSYGYTF.

J is TRBJ2-3 and V is TRBV2; D remains ambiguous. The CDR3 consists of 15 residues. From germline, CDR1 is SNHLY and CDR2 FYNNEI. The V and J ends lost 3 bases and 0 bases respectively, with 10 bases between them. The CDR3 here is CASSEGRISTDTQYF. DNA for the CDR3: TGTGCCAGCAGTGAGGGAAGGATTAGCACAGATACGCAGTATTTT.

The table lists this clone with a few counts. V gene TRBV6-7 combines with J gene TRBJ2-3, with a tentative D call TRBD2 (5 bases). TRBV6-7 is assigned to the ORF class and has an uncertain function. This CDR3 has 14 amino acids. The germline V and J ends were trimmed by 5 bases and 2 bases, with 11 bases remaining between them. The CDR3 loop is CASSVNRDTDTQYF. Here the CDR3 DNA reads TGTGCCAGCAGTGTGAACCGGGACACAGATACGCAGTATTTT.

The chain uses TRBV29-1 and TRBJ2-1; 8 positions match TRBD1. The CDR3 runs 12 residues. CDR1 is SQVTM, CDR2 ANQGSEA, per germline. The J segment lost 12 bases and the V segment lost 6 bases, leaving 10 bases of the junction unmatched. The CDR3 sequence: CSVVSAGGRQFF. The DNA for the CDR3 is TGCAGCGTGGTGTCTGCAGGGGGCCGGCAGTTCTTC.

This clone was counted only a few times. The chain uses TRBV18 and TRBJ2-5; 7 bases are a match to TRBD1. The ends lost 11 bases at V and 2 bases at J; junction bases unmatched: 8. CDR3 length: 13 residues. CDR1 and CDR2 (germline): KGHSH, LQKENI. CDR3 in amino acids: CAATRGQQETQYF. The CDR3 DNA is TGTGCCGCCACAAGGGGGCAGCAAGAGACCCAGTACTTC.

The V gene is TRBV19, the J gene TRBJ2-2; TRBD1 agrees at 8 bases. The junction had 3 bases not matched to a gene; V was cut back by 1 base and J by 5 bases. The CDR3 spans 15 residues. In germline, CDR1 is LNHDA, CDR2 SQIVND (reference sequence). CDR3 nucleotide sequence: TGTGCCAGTAGTATAGGCAGGGGGCGGACCGGGGAGCTGTTTTTT. It specifies CASSIGRGRTGELFF. The whole variable domain, filled in from reference TRBV19 and TRBJ2-2, reads DGGITQSPKYLFRKEGQNVTLSCEQNLNHDAMYWYRQDPGQGLRLIYYSQIVNDFQKGDIAEGYSVSREKKESFPLTVTSAQKNPTAFYLCASSIGRGRTGELFFGEGSRLTVL.

The sample holds one count of this clone. The chain is built from TRBV19 and TRBJ2-7; D tentatively fits TRBD1 or TRBD2 (5 bases each). The length of the CDR3 is 14 residues. The germline gives CDR1 LNHDA, CDR2 SQIVND (reference sequence). The V end lost 3 bases, the J end lost 0 bases, and 9 bases lay between the germline ends. The CDR3 loop reads CASSIRGDSYEQYF. CDR3 DNA sequence: TGTGCCAGTAGTATCCGGGGCGACTCCTACGAGCAGTACTTC. Drawing the rest from reference TRBV19 and TRBJ2-7, the complete variable domain is DGGITQSPKYLFRKEGQNVTLSCEQNLNHDAMYWYRQDPGQGLRLIYYSQIVNDFQKGDIAEGYSVSREKKESFPLTVTSAQKNPTAFYLCASSIRGDSYEQYFGPGTRLTVT.

In the case of this clone: Other DNA sequences in the sample encode the same CDR3. The V gene is TRBV18, the J gene TRBJ1-1; 9 bases fit TRBD1. The CDR3 length is 13 residues. CDR1 and CDR2 (germline): KGHSH, LQKENI. Trimming removed 3 bases from V and 8 bases from J; junction bases left unmatched: 4. The CDR3 protein is CASSPGQGTEAFF. The CDR3, as DNA: TGTGCCAGCTCACCGGGACAGGGCACCGAAGCTTTCTTT.

V usage is TRBV29-1 and J usage is TRBJ2-3; no reliable D call. V dropped 8 bases and J dropped 6 bases, with 18 bases sitting between them. The V gene's germline CDR1 is SQVTM and CDR2 ANQGSEA. This CDR3 has 13 amino acids. CDR3 sequence (DNA): TGCAGCTCTCGGGCGTCCTCTACCGATACGCAGTATTTT. This codes for CSSRASSTDTQYF.

The gene calls are TRBV18 and TRBJ2-3; possible D gene TRBD1, 6 bases. This CDR3 contains 16 residues. Germline V CDR1 and CDR2: KGHSH, LQKENI. Deletions cut 0 bases from V and 4 bases from J, with 14 bases between. The CDR3 loop is CASSPPGTGFPDTQYF. CDR3 nucleotides: TGTGCCAGCTCACCACCGGGTACAGGGTTCCCAGATACGCAGTATTTT.

V and J are TRBV7-2 and TRBJ1-2, with 8 bases lining up with TRBD1. This CDR3 comprises 14 residues. The germline gives CDR1 SGHTA, CDR2 FQGNSA. V was clipped by 7 bases and J by 5 bases; unmatched bases: 9. The CDR3 loop reads CASNKVGQEYGYTF. CDR3 sequence (DNA): TGTGCCAGCAACAAGGTGGGACAGGAGTATGGCTACACCTTC.

The chain combines TRBV10-1 with TRBJ2-7; 10 nucleotides match TRBD2. Per germline, CDR1 WNHNN and CDR2 SYGVQD (reference sequence). This CDR3 spans 17 amino acids. Trimming removed 4 bases from V and 4 bases from J; junction bases left unmatched: 13. The CDR3 here is CASSASRGLADRYEQYF. The CDR3 nucleotides are TGCGCCAGCAGTGCCTCCAGAGGACTAGCGGACAGATACGAGCAGTACTTC.

This chain links TRBV18 with TRBJ2-3; 9 bases are shared with TRBD1. V lost 3 bases, J lost 3 bases, and 22 bases stayed unmatched. The CDR3 extends over 21 amino acids. The V gene's germline CDR1 is KGHSH and CDR2 LQKENI. The DNA of the CDR3 is TGTGCCAGCTCACCCAATATAATAATGACGGGACAGGGTGAGAGAACAGATACGCAGTATTTT. Translated: CASSPNIIMTGQGERTDTQYF.